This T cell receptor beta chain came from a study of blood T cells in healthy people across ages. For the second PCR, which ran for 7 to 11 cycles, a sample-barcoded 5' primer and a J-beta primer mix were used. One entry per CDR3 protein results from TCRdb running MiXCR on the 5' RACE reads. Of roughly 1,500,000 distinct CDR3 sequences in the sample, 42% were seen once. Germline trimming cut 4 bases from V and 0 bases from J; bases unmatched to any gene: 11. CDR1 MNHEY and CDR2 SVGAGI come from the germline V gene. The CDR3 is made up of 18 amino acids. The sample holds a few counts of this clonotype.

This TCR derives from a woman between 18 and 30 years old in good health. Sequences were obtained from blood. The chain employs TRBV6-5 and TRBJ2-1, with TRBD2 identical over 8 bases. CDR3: CASSFLPIAGSSYNEQFF. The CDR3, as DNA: TGTGCCAGCAGTTTCCTACCTATAGCGGGAAGCTCCTACAATGAGCAGTTCTTC.